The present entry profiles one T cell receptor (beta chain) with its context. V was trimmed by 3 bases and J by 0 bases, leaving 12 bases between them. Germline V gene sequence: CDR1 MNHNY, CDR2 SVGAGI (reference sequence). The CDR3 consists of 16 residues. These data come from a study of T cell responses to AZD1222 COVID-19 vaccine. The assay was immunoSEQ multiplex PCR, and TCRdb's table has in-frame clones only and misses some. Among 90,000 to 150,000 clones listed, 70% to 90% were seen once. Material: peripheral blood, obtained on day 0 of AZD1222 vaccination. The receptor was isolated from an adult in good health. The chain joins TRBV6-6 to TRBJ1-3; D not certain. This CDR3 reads CASSYGVQLSGNTIYF. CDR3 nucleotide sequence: TGTGCCAGCAGTTATGGCGTACAGCTCTCTGGAAACACCATATATTTT.